Listed here is a single TCR beta chain. This CDR3 has 15 amino acids. The germline gives CDR1 MNHNS, CDR2 SASEGT. The V and J ends lost 6 bases and 8 bases respectively, with 20 bases between them. This specimen comes from a study of shared clonotypes between healthy human individuals. Whole-study context: CD4 naive and CD4 memory each took three plates per donor, while CD8 naive took two and CD8 memory one.

Using immunoSEQ multiplex PCR, the repertoire was profiled, and TCRdb retains in-frame clones only, with some absent. The sample shows around 990,000 clones, 60% to 80% of them seen only once. Sequenced input: memory CD4+ T cells from PBMCs. The subset was: CD45RA-negative fraction. The receptor comes from a man aged 18-30 years in good health. Some clones in this sample may be carry-over from other donors' samples. The J gene is TRBJ2-1, the V gene TRBV6-1; D might be TRBD1 (6 bases). In DNA, the CDR3 is TGTGCCAGCAGGAGGGGACACCCAGCCGGCGATGAGCAGTTCTTC. The encoded protein is CASRRGHPAGDEQFF.